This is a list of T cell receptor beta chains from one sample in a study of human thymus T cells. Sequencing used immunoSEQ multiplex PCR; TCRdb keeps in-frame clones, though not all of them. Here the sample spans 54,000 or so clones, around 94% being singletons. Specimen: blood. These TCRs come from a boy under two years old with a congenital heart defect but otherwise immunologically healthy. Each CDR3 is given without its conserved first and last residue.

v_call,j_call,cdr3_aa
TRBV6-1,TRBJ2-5,ASRKTATGETQY
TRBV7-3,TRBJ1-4,ASSSPGPIEKLF
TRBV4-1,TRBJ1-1,AGSQDDRALNTEAF
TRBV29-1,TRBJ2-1,SVEDTASGSSYNEQF
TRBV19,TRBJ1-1,ASSIWTGEAF
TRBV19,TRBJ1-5,ASSINTNSNQPQH
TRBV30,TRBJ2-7,AWSGGGEQY
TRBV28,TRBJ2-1,ATRELSSYNEQF
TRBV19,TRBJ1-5,ASSIAPGGNQPQH
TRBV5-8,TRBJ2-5,ASSLGTGVIKETQY
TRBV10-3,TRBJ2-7,AIQSSGRGYEQY
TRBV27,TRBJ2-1,ASSLSSGAFYNEQF
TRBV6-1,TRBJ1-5,ASSEAIAVSQPQH
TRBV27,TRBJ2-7,ASSSPGQTYEQY
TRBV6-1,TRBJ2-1,ASSEFGRWNNEQF
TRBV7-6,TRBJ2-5,ASSLAPETQY
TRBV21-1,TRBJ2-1,ASSNTAIYNEQF
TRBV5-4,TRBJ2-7,ASSAGLAINEQY
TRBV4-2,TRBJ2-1,ASSQDRGTSTYNEQF
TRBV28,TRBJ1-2,ASSVTDLENYGYT
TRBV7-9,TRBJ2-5,ASSRVVETQY
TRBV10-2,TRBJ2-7,ASSEDRGGYEQY
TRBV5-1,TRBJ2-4,ASSLAGDIQY
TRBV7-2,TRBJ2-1,ASSLPHWTGSSYNEQF
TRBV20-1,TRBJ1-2,SAIVGGYT
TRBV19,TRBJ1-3,ASRQYSGNTIY
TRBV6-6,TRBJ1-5,ASRGSYSNQPQH
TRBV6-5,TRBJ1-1,ASSYLYRGRHTEAF
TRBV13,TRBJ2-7,ASSPGQGVSYEQY
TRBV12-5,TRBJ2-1,ASGLVKVYNEQF
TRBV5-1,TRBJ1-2,ASSLGGNDGYT
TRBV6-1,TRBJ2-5,ASRVGTQETQY
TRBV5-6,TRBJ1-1,ASTYSIRDTEAF
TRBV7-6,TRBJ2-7,ASSLEAGAPYEQY
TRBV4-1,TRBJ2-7,ASSQDGTPYEQY
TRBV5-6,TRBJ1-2,ASSPQGNGYT
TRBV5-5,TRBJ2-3,ASSLREDTQY
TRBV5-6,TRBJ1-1,ASSEKAQEAEAF
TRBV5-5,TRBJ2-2,ASSLELAGGYGTGELF
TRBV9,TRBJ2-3,ASSKQRDTQY
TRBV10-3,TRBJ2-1,AISDGGNLYNEQF
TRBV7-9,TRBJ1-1,ASSLLQGNTEAF
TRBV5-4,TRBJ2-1,ASSLGGTSSVGYNEQF
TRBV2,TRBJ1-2,ASSARDIYGYT
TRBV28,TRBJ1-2,ASSLFGTPRGYGYT
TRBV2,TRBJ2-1,ASSEPLAAGDNEQF
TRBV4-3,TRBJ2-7,ASSQDPGAPYEQY
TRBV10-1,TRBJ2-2,ASNRTGQANSANTGELF